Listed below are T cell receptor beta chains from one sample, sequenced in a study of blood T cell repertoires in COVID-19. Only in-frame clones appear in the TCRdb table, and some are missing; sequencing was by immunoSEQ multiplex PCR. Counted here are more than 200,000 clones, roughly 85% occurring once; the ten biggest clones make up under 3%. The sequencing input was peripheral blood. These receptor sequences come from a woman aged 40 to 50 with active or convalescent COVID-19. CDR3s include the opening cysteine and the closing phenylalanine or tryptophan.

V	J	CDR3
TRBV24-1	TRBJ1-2	CATSPSGAGGYTF
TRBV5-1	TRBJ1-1	CATKRTGGSMNTEAFF
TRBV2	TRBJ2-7	CASSEDIGRGREQYF
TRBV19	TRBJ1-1	CASSLGRTGRTEAFF
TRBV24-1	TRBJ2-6	CATSDLPVSGANVLTF
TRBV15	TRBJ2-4	CATSKDRQAKNIQYF
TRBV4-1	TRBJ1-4	CASSQDEREEKLFF
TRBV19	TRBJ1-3	CASIDRIVAGNTIYF
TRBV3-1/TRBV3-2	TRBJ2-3	CASSPSGGAGDTQYF
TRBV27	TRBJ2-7	CASSLSPTMTETFEQYF
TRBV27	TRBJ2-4	CASSPLAKNIQYF
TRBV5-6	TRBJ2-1	CASSLGLAPYNEQFF
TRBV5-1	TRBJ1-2	CASSPRTGGTPRGYTF
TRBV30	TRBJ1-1	CAWTRNTEAFF
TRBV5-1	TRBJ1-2	CASSLTFGTNYGYTF
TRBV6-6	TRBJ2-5	CASSYSTGVNQETQYF
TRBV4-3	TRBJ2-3	CASSQERTQGRHTDTQYF
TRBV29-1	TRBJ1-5	CSVLPGENNQPQHF
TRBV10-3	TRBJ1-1	CAISDSGTGSATEAFF
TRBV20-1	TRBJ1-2	CSASSGAGYGYTF
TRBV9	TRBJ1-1	CASSTSGTGVIAAFF
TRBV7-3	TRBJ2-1	CASSRSTPRTSGGEQFF
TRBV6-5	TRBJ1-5	CASRPLREGNQPQHF
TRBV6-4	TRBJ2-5	CASSDSPGSQETQYF
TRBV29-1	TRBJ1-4	CSVAPTGAATNEKLFF
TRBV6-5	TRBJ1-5	CASSYRQGFNQPQHF
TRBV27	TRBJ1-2	CASSLSPPDRIHGYTF
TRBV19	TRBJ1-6	CASSIPDRGISPLHF
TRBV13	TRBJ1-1	CASSLNRLSRAFF
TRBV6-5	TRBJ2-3	CASTADTTDTQYF
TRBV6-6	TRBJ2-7	CASSYSSGRGSDEQYF
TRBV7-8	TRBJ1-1	CASRTGYTEAFF
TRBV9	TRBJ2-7	CASSVTQGYEQYF
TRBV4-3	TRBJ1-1	CASSQDLTGGTEAFF
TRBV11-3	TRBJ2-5	CASSSGVGRETQYF
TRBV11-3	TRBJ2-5	CASSLDFSKETQYF
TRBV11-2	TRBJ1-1	CASSLGSGSSMMNTEAFF